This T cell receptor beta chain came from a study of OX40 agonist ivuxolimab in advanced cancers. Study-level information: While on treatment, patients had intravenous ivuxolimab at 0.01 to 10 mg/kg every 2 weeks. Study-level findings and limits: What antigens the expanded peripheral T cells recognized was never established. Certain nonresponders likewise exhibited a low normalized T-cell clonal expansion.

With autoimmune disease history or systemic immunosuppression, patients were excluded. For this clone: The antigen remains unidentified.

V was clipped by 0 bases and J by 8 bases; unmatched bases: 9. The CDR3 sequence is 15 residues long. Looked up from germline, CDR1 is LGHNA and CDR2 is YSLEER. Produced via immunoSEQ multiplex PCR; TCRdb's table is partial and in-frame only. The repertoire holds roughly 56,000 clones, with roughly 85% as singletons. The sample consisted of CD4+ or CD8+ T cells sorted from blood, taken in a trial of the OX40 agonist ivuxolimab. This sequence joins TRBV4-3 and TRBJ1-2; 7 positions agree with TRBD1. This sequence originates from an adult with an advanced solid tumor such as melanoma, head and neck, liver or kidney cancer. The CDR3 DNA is TGCGCCAGCAGCCAAGAGCCAGGGGGTAGGACGGGCTACACCTTC. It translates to CASSQEPGGRTGYTF.